The source of this TCR beta chain is a study of CD8 T cells in Susac syndrome. The study, taken as a whole, reports: The study recognized that its TCR sequencing and HLA analysis covered a relatively small number of individuals. No clonal expansion appeared among CD4+ T cells in Susac patients.

About this clonotype: The antigen remains undetermined.

The CDR3 consists of 19 residues. V trimming: 4 bases; J trimming: 4 bases; junction bases outside the gene matches: 13. The RNA input was about 0.5 to 1 ug, and it was reverse transcribed with random hexamers. MiXCR, run by TCRdb on the immunoSEQ multiplex PCR reads, gives a single entry per CDR3 protein. The sample yields roughly 140,000 distinct CDR3 sequences, approximately 96% seen once. Patients with Susac syndrome showed fulfilment of recently defined diagnostic criteria for definite or probable disease. Material for sequencing was CD4+ T cells from PBMCs. This receptor was taken from a human donor with Susac syndrome. V usage is TRBV12-3 or TRBV12-4 and J usage is TRBJ2-2; 12 bases are a match to TRBD2. Written as DNA, the CDR3 is TGTGCCAGCAGTTACCCCCTCGGCCCGACTAGCGGGAGCACCGGGGAGCTGTTTTTT. Protein product: CASSYPLGPTSGSTGELFF.